This T cell receptor (beta chain) was sequenced during a study of control samples from healthy donors and cancer patients (dated by TCRdb to the early 2020s). About this clone: Its antigen is currently not known. Base qualities were left out, and no much larger clone turns up one base away.

At the junction V is shortened by 6 bases and J by 2 bases; bases outside the gene matches: 7. The CDR3 measures 14 amino acids from cysteine to phenylalanine. The retained sequence is limited to the CDR3, 42 bases, with the frame set at the first base. CDR1 MNHEY and CDR2 SVGAGI were looked up in the germline V gene. The library was prepared using the immunoSEQ multiplex PCR assay. Imported from immuneACCESS, the table was reduced by TCRdb to in-frame sequences with V and J called. These copies leave out some clones; in studies compared against another copy, an unresolved V gene accounts for under half, and the cause of the remainder is not known. The sample has roughly 100,000 clones on record, roughly 94% of them singletons. The ten most abundant clones make up 2% to 3% of the sample.

The sequence is built from TRBV6-5 and TRBJ2-7, and 7 bases in between align with TRBD1. This sequence was found in a woman between 18 and 29 years old in good health. The sequenced sample was blood. The CDR3: CASRADRRTYEQYF. The DNA is as follows: TGTGCCAGCAGGGCGGACAGGCGGACCTACGAGCAGTACTTC.